The 8 T cell receptor beta chains in this list originate from one sample, sequenced in a study of T cells in Graves' hyperthyroidism and ophthalmopathy. What was amplified from RNA transcripts were TCR beta CDR3 regions. The HTBI primer set drove a first-round RT-PCR of the TCR CDR3. TCRdb recomputed calls from the multiplex PCR reads with MiXCR, one row per CDR3 protein. Here the sample spans more than 500,000 distinct CDR3 sequences, 15% to 20% being singletons. Sample: blood. Source of these receptors: a woman aged 25 to 39 with Graves' hyperthyroidism.

A few counts support this clonotype. The chain links TRBV20-1 to TRBJ1-4; the match to TRBD1 covers 9 bases. Germline values: CDR1 DFQATT, CDR2 SNEGSKA (reference sequence). J gave up 5 bases and V 4 bases, and 2 bases lay outside the gene matches. This CDR3 contains 13 residues. CDR3 amino acids: CSAKDRGNEKLFF. The CDR3 DNA is TGCAGTGCTAAGGACAGGGGCAATGAAAAACTGTTTTTT.

This chain connects TRBV2 to TRBJ2-1; the match to TRBD2 covers 8 bases. The CDR3 has 14 amino acids. CDR1 and CDR2 (germline): SNHLY, FYNNEI. Unmatched junction bases numbered 9, after V lost 6 bases and J lost 8 bases. The CDR3 loop is CASSPRGREDEQFF. The CDR3 coding sequence is TGTGCCAGCAGCCCCCGGGGGCGGGAGGATGAGCAGTTCTTC.

There are a few counts of this clonotype. The chain links TRBV19 to TRBJ2-1; 11 positions agree with TRBD2. Germline V gene sequence: CDR1 LNHDA, CDR2 SQIVND (reference sequence). The CDR3 covers 18 residues. V shed 4 bases and J 3 bases; nucleotides not matched to a gene: 11. In DNA, the CDR3 is TGTGCCAGTAGTAAACCGGGACTAGCGGTCGACGGCTACAATGAGCAGTTCTTC. Amino acid sequence: CASSKPGLAVDGYNEQFF. The full variable domain, in which reference TRBV19 and TRBJ2-1 provide the parts outside the CDR3, is DGGITQSPKYLFRKEGQNVTLSCEQNLNHDAMYWYRQDPGQGLRLIYYSQIVNDFQKGDIAEGYSVSREKKESFPLTVTSAQKNPTAFYLCASSKPGLAVDGYNEQFFGPGTRLTVL.

This clonotype was counted only a few times. V is TRBV20-1 and J is TRBJ2-3, with 7 nucleotides matching TRBD2. V lost 5 bases and J lost 0; bases outside the gene matches: 14. Germline V gene sequence: CDR1 DFQATT, CDR2 SNEGSKA (reference sequence). The CDR3 consists of 17 residues. CDR3 region: CSAGRDYVTLSTDTQYF. The CDR3 DNA is TGCAGTGCTGGACGGGACTACGTCACCCTAAGCACAGATACGCAGTATTTT.

There are a few counts of this clonotype. J is TRBJ2-5 and V is TRBV20-1, with D perhaps assigned TRBD1 or TRBD2 (6 bases each). The ends were cut back, 5 bases at V and 5 bases at J, with 24 bases in the middle. CDR1 is DFQATT and CDR2 is SNEGSKA in the germline V gene (reference sequence). The CDR3 covers 16 residues. CDR3 sequence: CSARSGAGLTTETQYF. CDR3 coding DNA: TGCAGTGCTCGGTCGGGGGCGGGGCTAACTACGGAGACCCAGTACTTC.

The chain is built from TRBV30 and TRBJ2-3; 7 bases match TRBD2. Germline V gene data show CDR1 as GTSNPN and CDR2 as SVGIG (reference sequence). This CDR3 is 15 amino acids long. The ends lost 1 base at V and 2 bases at J; junction bases unmatched: 6. The DNA of the CDR3 is TGTGCCTGGAGTGGAAGCGGGGCTTTCACAGATACGCAGTATTTT. This gives the protein CAWSGSGAFTDTQYF.

This clonotype showed up many times. The chain recombines TRBV20-1 with TRBJ1-1; D not resolved. The V end was cut by 6 bases, the J end by 7 bases, with 12 bases between. Germline V gene sequence: CDR1 DFQATT, CDR2 SNEGSKA (reference sequence). The CDR3 is 11 amino acids. The CDR3 reads CSAFGWGEAFF. CDR3 DNA sequence: TGCAGTGCCTTCGGGTGGGGTGAAGCTTTCTTT.

This chain connects TRBV5-5 to TRBJ2-5; no reliable D call. The CDR3 covers 12 residues. V lost 2 bases, J lost 7 bases, and 9 bases lay in between. CDR1 and CDR2 (germline): SGHKS, YYEKEE (reference sequence). The CDR3 DNA is TGTGCCAGCAGCTTTAGTAGTGGGACCCAGTACTTC. This codes for CASSFSSGTQYF.